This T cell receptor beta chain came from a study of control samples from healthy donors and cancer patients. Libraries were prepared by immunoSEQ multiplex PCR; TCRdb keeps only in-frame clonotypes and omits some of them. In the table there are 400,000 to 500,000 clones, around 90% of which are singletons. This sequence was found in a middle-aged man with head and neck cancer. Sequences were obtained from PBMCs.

The CDR3 bases are TGTGCCAGCTCACCCGGCATGTCTGGACTCGGGGAAAAACTGTTTTTT. This translates into CASSPGMSGLGEKLFF. This chain joins TRBV18 and TRBJ1-4; no firm D call. Germline V CDR1 and CDR2: KGHSH, LQKENI. The CDR3 length is 16 residues. Trimming removed 3 bases at V and 8 bases at J, with 19 bases between.